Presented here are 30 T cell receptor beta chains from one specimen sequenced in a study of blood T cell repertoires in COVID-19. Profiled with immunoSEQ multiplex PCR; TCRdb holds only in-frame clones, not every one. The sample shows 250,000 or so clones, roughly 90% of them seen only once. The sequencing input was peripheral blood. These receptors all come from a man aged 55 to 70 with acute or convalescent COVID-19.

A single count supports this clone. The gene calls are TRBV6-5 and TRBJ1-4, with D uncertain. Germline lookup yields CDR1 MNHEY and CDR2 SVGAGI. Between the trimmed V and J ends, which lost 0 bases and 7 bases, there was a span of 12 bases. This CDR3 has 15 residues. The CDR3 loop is CASSYSAPRREKLFF. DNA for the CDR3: TGTGCCAGCAGTTACTCGGCCCCGAGGCGTGAAAAACTGTTTTTT.

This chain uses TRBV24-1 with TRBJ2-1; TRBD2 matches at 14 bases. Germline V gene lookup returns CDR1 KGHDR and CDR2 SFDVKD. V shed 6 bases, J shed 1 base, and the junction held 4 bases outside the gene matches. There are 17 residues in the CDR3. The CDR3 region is CATSKGLAGESYNEQFF. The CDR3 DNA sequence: TGTGCCACCAGTAAGGGACTAGCGGGAGAATCCTACAATGAGCAGTTCTTC.

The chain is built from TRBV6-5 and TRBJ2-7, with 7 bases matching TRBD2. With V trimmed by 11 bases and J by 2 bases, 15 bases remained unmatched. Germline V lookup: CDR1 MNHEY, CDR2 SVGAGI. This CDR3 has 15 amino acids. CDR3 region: CAVQRAGEVTYEQYF. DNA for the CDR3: TGTGCCGTGCAAAGGGCGGGAGAAGTAACCTACGAGCAGTACTTC.

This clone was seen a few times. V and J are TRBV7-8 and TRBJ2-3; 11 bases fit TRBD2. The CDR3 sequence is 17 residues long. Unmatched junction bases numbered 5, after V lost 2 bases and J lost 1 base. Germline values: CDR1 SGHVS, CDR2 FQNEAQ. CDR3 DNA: TGTGCCAGCAGCTTAAATAGCGGGAGGGGTGGCACAGATACGCAGTATTTT. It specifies CASSLNSGRGGTDTQYF.

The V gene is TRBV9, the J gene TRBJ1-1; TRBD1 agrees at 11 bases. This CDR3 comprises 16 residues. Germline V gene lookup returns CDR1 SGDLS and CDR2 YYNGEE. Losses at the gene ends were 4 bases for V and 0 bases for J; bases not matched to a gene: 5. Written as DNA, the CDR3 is TGTGCCAGCAGCCCACGGACAGGGGGCGTGAACACTGAAGCTTTCTTT. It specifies CASSPRTGGVNTEAFF. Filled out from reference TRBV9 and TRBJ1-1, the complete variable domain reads DSGVTQTPKHLITATGQRVTLRCSPRSGDLSVYWYQQSLDQGLQFLIQYYNGEERAKGNILERFSAQQFPDLHSELNLSSLELGDSALYFCASSPRTGGVNTEAFFGQGTRLTVV.

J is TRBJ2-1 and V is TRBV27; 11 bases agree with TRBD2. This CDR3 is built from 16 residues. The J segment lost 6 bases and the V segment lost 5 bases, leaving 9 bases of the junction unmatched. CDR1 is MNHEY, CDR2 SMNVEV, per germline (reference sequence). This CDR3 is CASSPPRLAGPNEQFF. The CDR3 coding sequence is TGTGCCAGCAGTCCTCCGAGACTAGCGGGGCCCAATGAGCAGTTCTTC.

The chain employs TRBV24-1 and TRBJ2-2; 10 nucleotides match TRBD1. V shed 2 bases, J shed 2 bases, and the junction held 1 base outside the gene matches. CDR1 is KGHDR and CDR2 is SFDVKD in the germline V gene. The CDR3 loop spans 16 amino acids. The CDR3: CATSDWDRGNTGELFF. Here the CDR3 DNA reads TGTGCCACCAGTGATTGGGACAGGGGCAACACCGGGGAGCTGTTTTTT.

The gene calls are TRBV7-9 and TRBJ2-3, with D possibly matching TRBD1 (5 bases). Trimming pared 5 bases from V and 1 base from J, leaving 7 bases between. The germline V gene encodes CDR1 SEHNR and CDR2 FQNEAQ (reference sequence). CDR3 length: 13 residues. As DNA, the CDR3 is TGTGCCAGCAGCCTGACAGGCACAGATACGCAGTATTTT. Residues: CASSLTGTDTQYF.

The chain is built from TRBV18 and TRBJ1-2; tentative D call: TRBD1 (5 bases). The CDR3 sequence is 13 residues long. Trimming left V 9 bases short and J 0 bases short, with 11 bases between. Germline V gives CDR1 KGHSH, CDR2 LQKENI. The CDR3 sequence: CASKTAANYGYTF. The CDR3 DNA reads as TGTGCCAGTAAGACAGCAGCTAACTATGGCTACACCTTC.

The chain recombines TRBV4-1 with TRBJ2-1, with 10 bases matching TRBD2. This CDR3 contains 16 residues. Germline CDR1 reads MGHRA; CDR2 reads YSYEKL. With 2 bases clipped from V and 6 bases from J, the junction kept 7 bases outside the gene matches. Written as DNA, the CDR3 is TGCGCCAGCAGCCAACCCGGACTAGCGGAGAGCAATGAGCAGTTCTTC. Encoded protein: CASSQPGLAESNEQFF.

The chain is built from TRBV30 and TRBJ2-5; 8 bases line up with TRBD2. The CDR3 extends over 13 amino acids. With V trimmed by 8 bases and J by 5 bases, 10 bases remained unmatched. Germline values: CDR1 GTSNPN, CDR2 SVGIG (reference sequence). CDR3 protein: CASRRAGVETQYF. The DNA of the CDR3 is TGTGCCAGCCGAAGAGCGGGAGTTGAGACCCAGTACTTC.

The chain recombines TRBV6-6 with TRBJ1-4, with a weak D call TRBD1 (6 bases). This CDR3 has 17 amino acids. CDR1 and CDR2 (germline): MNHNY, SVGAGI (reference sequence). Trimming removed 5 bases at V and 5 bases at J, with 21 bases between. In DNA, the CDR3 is TGTGCCAGCAGTCACGGGCGCCCCCGACAGGCCAATGAAAAACTGTTTTTT. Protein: CASSHGRPRQANEKLFF.

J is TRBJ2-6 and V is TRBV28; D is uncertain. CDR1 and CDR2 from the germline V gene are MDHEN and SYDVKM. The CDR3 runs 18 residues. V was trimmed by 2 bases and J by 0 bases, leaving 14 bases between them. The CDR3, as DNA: TGTGCCAGCAGTTTAAACAACTTGGGCCTCTCTGGGGCCAACGTCCTGACTTTC. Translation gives CASSLNNLGLSGANVLTF. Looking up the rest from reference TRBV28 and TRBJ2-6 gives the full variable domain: DVKVTQSSRYLVKRTGEKVFLECVQDMDHENMFWYRQDPGLGLRLIYFSYDVKMKEKGDIPEGYSVSREKKERFSLILESASTNQTSMYLCASSLNNLGLSGANVLTFGAGSRLTVL.

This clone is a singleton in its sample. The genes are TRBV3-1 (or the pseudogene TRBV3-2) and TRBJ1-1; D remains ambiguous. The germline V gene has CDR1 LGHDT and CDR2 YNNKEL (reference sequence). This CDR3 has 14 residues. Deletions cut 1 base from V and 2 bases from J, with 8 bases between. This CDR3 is CASSQVNRNTEAFF. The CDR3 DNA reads TGTGCCAGCAGCCAAGTTAACAGAAACACTGAAGCTTTCTTT.

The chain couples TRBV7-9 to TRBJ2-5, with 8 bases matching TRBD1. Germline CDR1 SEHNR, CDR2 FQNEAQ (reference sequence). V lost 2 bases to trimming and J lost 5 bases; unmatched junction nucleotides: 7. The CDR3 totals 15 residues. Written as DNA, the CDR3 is TGTGCCAGCAGCTTAAGACAGGGGTCCCCGGAGACCCAGTACTTC. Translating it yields CASSLRQGSPETQYF. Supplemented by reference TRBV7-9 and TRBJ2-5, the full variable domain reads DTGVSQNPRHKITKRGQNVTFRCDPISEHNRLYWYRQTLGQGPEFLTYFQNEAQLEKSRLLSDRFSAERPKGSFSTLEIQRTEQGDSAMYLCASSLRQGSPETQYFGPGTRLLVL.

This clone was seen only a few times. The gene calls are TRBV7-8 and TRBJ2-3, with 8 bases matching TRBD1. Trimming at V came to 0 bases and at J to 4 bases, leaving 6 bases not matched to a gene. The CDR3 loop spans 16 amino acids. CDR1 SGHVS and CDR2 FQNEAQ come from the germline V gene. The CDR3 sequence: CASSLADRGRSDTQYF. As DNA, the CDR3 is TGTGCCAGCAGCTTAGCAGACAGGGGAAGGTCAGATACGCAGTATTTT.

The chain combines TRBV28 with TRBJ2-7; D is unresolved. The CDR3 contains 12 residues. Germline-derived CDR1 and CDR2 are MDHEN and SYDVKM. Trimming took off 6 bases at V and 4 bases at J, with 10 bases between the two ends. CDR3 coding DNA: TGTGCCAGCAGCCAAACCCAGTACGAGCAGTACTTC. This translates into CASSQTQYEQYF. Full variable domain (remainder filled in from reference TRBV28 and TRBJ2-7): DVKVTQSSRYLVKRTGEKVFLECVQDMDHENMFWYRQDPGLGLRLIYFSYDVKMKEKGDIPEGYSVSREKKERFSLILESASTNQTSMYLCASSQTQYEQYFGPGTRLTVT.

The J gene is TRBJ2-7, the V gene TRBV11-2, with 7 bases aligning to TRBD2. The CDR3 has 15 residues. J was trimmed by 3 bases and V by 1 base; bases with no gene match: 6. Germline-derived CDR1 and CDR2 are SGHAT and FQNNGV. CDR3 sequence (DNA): TGTGCCAGCAGCTTAGTTGGCGGGAGTCTCTACGAGCAGTACTTC. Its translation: CASSLVGGSLYEQYF.

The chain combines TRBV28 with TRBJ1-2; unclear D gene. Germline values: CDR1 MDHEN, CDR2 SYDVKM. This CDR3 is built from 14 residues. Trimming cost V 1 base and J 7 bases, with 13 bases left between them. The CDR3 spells CASSLSPSGVGYTF. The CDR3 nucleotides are TGTGCCAGCAGTTTATCGCCCTCGGGTGTTGGCTACACCTTC.

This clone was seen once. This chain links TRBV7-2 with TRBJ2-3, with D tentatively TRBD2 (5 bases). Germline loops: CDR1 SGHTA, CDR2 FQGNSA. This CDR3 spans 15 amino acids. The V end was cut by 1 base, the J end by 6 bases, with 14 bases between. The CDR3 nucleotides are TGTGCCAGCAGCTTAGGGAGGCCCCCGACGGATACGCAGTATTTT. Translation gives CASSLGRPPTDTQYF.

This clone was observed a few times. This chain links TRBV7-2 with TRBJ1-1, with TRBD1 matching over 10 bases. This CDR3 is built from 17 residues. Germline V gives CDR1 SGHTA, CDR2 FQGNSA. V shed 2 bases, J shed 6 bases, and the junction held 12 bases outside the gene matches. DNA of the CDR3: TGTGCCAGCAGCTTAACCGACAGGGGGCGAATCGGCTCTGAAGCTTTCTTT. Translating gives CASSLTDRGRIGSEAFF.

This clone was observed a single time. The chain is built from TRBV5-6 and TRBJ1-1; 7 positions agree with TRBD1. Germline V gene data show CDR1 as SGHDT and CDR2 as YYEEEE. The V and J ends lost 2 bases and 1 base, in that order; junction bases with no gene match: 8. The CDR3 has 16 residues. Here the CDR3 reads CASSFTRTGPNTEAFF. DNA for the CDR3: TGTGCCAGCAGCTTTACAAGGACAGGACCGAACACTGAAGCTTTCTTT.

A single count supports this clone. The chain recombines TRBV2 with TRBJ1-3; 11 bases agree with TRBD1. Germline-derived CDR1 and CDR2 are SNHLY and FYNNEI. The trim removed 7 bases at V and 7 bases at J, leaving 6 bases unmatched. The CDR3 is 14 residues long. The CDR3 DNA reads TGTGCCAGCATGGGACAGGGGGGTTGGAACACCATATATTTT. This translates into CASMGQGGWNTIYF.

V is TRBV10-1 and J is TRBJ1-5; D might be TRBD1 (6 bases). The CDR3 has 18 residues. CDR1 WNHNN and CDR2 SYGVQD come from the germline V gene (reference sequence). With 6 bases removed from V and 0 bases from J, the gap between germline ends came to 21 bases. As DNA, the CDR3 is TGCGCCAGCAGCGATGGTCGGGGGGCAGGGGATAGCAATCAGCCCCAGCATTTT. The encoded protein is CASSDGRGAGDSNQPQHF.

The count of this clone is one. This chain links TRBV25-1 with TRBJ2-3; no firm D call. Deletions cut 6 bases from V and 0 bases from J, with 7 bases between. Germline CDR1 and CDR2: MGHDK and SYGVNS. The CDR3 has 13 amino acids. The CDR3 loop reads CASRVTSTDTQYF. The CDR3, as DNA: TGTGCCAGCAGGGTAACTAGCACAGATACGCAGTATTTT.

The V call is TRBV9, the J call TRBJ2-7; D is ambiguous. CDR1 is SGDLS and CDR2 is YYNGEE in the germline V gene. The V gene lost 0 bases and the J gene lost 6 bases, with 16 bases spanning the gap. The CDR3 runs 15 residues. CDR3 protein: CASSVGAEPLGEQYF. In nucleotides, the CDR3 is TGTGCCAGCAGCGTAGGCGCGGAACCCCTTGGCGAGCAGTACTTC.

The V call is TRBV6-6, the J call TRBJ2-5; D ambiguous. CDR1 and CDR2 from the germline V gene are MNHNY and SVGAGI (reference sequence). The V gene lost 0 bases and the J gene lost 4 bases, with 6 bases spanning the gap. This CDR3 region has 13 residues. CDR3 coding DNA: TGTGCCAGCAGTTACTCGTCCAGAGAGACCCAGTACTTC. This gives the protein CASSYSSRETQYF.

The CDR3 DNA sequence: TGTGCCAGCACTACAGTAGGCAGGGGGGCCCAGCATTTT. It is translated as CASTTVGRGAQHF. This chain connects TRBV28 to TRBJ1-5, with 7 nucleotides matching TRBD1. Per the germline V gene, CDR1 is MDHEN and CDR2 is SYDVKM. The CDR3 totals 13 residues. The trim removed 7 bases at V and 11 bases at J, leaving 11 bases unmatched.

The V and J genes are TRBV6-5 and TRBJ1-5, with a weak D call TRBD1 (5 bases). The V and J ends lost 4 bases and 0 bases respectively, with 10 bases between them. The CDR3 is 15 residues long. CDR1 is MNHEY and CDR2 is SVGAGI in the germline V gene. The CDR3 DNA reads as TGTGCCAGCAGTTTTGACAGAACTAGCAATCAGCCCCAGCATTTT. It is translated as CASSFDRTSNQPQHF.

CDR3 protein: CASMSGTARIYEQYF. CDR3 coding DNA: TGTGCCAGCATGAGTGGGACTGCGAGAATCTACGAGCAGTACTTC. This chain connects TRBV6-6 to TRBJ2-7, with D perhaps matching TRBD2 (6 bases). Germline V gives CDR1 MNHNY, CDR2 SVGAGI (reference sequence). V was trimmed by 7 bases and J by 3 bases, leaving 19 bases between them. CDR3 size: 15 residues.